These T cell receptor beta chains were read from a single sample in a study of CD8 T cells in ankylosing spondylitis. One entry per CDR3 protein results from TCRdb running MiXCR on the 5' RACE reads. The top ten clones hold almost 30% of a sample with more than 150,000 distinct CDR3 sequences, roughly 10% of them seen once. Source material: blood, either unsorted or a sorted T cell fraction (not recorded which). Receptor source: a male donor with ankylosing spondylitis or in good health (not recorded which). The CDR3 runs from the conserved cysteine through the conserved F or W. A D gene is named only where the DNA matches it firmly. Where a row states a size, it is once, few, many or the class of an expanded clone; other rows omit it.

j_call v_call clone_size d_call cdr3_nt cdr3_aa
TRBJ2-4 TRBV10-3 many . TGTGCCATCAGTGAGTCCAAAAACATTCAGTACTTC CAISESKNIQYF
TRBJ2-1 TRBV5-5 many . TGTGCCAGCACCGGGTTCACAGGAGACTACAATGAGCAGTTCTTC CASTGFTGDYNEQFF
TRBJ2-7 TRBV20-1 many TRBD2 TGCAGTGCTAGAGGTCTAGCGGGGGACTCCTACGAGCAGTACTTC CSARGLAGDSYEQYF
TRBJ2-4 TRBV6-1 many . TGTGCCAGCAGCCGCGAGGGTCCCAAAAACATTCAGTACTTC CASSREGPKNIQYF
TRBJ1-1 TRBV12-3/TRBV12-4 many . TGTGCCAGCAGTTTAAGTTATGGCACTGAAGCTTTCTTT CASSLSYGTEAFF
TRBJ2-3 TRBV28 many . TGTGCCAGCAGTTCTAGCGTTAGCACAGATACGCAGTATTTT CASSSSVSTDTQYF
TRBJ2-7 TRBV7-9 many . TGTGCCAGCAGCTTAGACGGATACAGCTCCTACGAGCAGTACTTC CASSLDGYSSYEQYF
TRBJ2-1 TRBV5-1 many . TGCGCCAGCAGTGCACCGAGCTCCTACAATGAGCAGTTCTTC CASSAPSSYNEQFF
TRBJ1-2 TRBV12-3/TRBV12-4 many . TGTGCCAGCAGTTTAAGCACGACCGGTAACTATGGCTACACCTTC CASSLSTTGNYGYTF
TRBJ2-7 TRBV3-1 many . TGTGCCAGCAGCCAAGGTCCCGGTTGGTCCGACGAGCAGTACTTC CASSQGPGWSDEQYF
TRBJ2-7 TRBV24-1 many . TGTGCCACCAGTGACCCGGTAACCTACGAGCAGTACTTC CATSDPVTYEQYF
TRBJ1-4 TRBV11-2 . . TGTGCCAGCAGCTTATCCCTCACGGAGGGAGCTAATGAAAAACTGTTTTTT CASSLSLTEGANEKLFF
TRBJ2-2 TRBV20-1 few TRBD2 TGCAGTGCAGACGGGGGGGATACATACGGGGAGCTGTTTTTT CSADGGDTYGELFF
TRBJ2-3 TRBV3-1 . . TGTGCCACCAGCCAAGAGGGCCCAGTGCCAGATACGCAGTATTTT CATSQEGPVPDTQYF
TRBJ1-2 TRBV7-9 . TRBD1 TGTGCCAGCAGCTGGGACAGGGGCGCCCATGGCTACACCTTC CASSWDRGAHGYTF
TRBJ2-5 TRBV20-1 many TRBD1 TGCAGTGCTTTGACAGGGGCGCAAATCCAAGAGACCCAGTACTTC CSALTGAQIQETQYF
TRBJ1-5 TRBV6-2/TRBV6-3 . TRBD1 TGTGCCAGCCAAATACACCCCAGGGGGGGTGGTCAGCCCCAGCATTTT CASQIHPRGGGQPQHF
TRBJ2-1 TRBV6-5 many . TGTGCCAGCAGGCAGAAGGTTGAGCAGTTCTTC CASRQKVEQFF
TRBJ2-1 TRBV12-3/TRBV12-4 few TRBD2 TGTGCCAGCACTCCGGGACTAGCGAGCTCGGAGCAGTTCTTC CASTPGLASSEQFF
TRBJ2-3 TRBV29-1 . TRBD2 TGCAGCGTCTTAGCGGGGGCTCGAGATACGCAGTATTTT CSVLAGARDTQYF